The clone carrying this T cell receptor (beta chain) was found a few times. Antigen unknown. The same CDR3 also results from other DNA sequences found in this sample. The V gene lost 0 bases and the J gene lost 7 bases, with 4 bases spanning the gap. In germline, CDR1 is PRHDT, CDR2 FYEKMQ (reference sequence). This CDR3 spans 12 amino acids. Lesional scalp punch biopsies and peripheral blood were collected from alopecia areata patients. Sorted populations comprised CD4+ and CD8+ T cells obtained from PBMCs. Extracted RNA was reverse transcribed, and the resulting cDNA served as sequencing template. Here immunoSEQ multiplex PCR was the method, and the copy in TCRdb shows in-frame clones only, minus some. The sample has approximately 180,000 clones; about 70% are singletons. This record belongs to a study of CD8+ T cells in alopecia areata. Study-wide context: Treated patients were given 5 to 10 mg oral tofacitinib twice daily.

Whole-study findings and limits: Higher clonality than in normal scalp was seen in lesional scalp, especially alopecia totalis/universalis.

The sequencing here drew on CD8+ T cells sorted from blood, taken at week 0. The TCR originated in a human donor with alopecia areata. The rearrangement uses TRBV13 and TRBJ2-1, with unresolved D. CDR3 amino acids: CASSLGRNEQFF. The DNA of the CDR3 is TGTGCCAGCAGCTTAGGGAGGAATGAGCAGTTCTTC.